One sample yielded the 19 T cell receptor beta chains listed below, sequenced in a study of control samples from healthy donors and cancer patients. Libraries were prepared by immunoSEQ multiplex PCR; TCRdb keeps only in-frame clonotypes and omits some of them. Altogether about 120,000 clones are present, more than 85% being singletons, with the ten largest covering around 7.6%. The sequencing sample was made of blood. Receptors were obtained from a woman between 18 and 30 years old in good health.

The V and J genes are TRBV27 and TRBJ2-7, with a possible D match to TRBD1 (6 bases). The length of the CDR3 is 12 residues. In germline, CDR1 is MNHEY, CDR2 SMNVEV (reference sequence). V was pared by 9 bases and J by 3 bases, with 12 bases between. CDR3: CARTRGSYEQYF. CDR3 bases: TGTGCCAGGACAAGGGGGAGCTACGAGCAGTACTTC.

This chain joins TRBV2 and TRBJ2-7; no definite D call. This CDR3 comprises 11 residues. Germline CDR1 and CDR2: SNHLY and FYNNEI. The V gene lost 7 bases and the J gene lost 2 bases, with 6 bases spanning the gap. The CDR3 nucleotides are TGTGCCAGCACCGAGGCCTACGAGCAGTACTTC. Amino acid sequence: CASTEAYEQYF.

This chain uses TRBV19 with TRBJ1-5; TRBD1 matches at 9 bases. There are 18 residues in the CDR3. V shed 7 bases, J shed 0 bases, and the junction held 13 bases outside the gene matches. CDR1 LNHDA and CDR2 SQIVND come from the germline V gene (reference sequence). DNA of the CDR3: TGTGCCAGTACCCAAAGGAGACAGGGGGTTCATAGCAATCAGCCCCAGCATTTT. Translation: CASTQRRQGVHSNQPQHF.

This clone showed up just a few times. The chain is built from TRBV6-6 and TRBJ2-7, with D hard to call. The germline V gene has CDR1 MNHNY and CDR2 SVGAGI (reference sequence). V was clipped by 0 bases and J by 3 bases, with 12 bases between them. There are 15 residues in the CDR3. DNA of the CDR3: TGTGCCAGCAGTTACTCGTCTAGTAGGGACTACGAGCAGTACTTC. It codes for CASSYSSSRDYEQYF.

The chain recombines TRBV19 with TRBJ1-3; D is unclear. Germline CDR1 reads LNHDA; CDR2 reads SQIVND (reference sequence). CDR3 size: 14 residues. V was trimmed by 3 bases and J by 0 bases, leaving 6 bases between them. As DNA, the CDR3 is TGTGCCAGTAGTATCACGGGCTCTGGAAACACCATATATTTT. Translating gives CASSITGSGNTIYF.

The chain has TRBV14 and TRBJ1-1, with no clear D. Germline V gene data show CDR1 as SGHDN and CDR2 as FVKESK. The V and J ends lost 1 base and 4 bases respectively, with 13 bases between them. The CDR3 length is 15 residues. CDR3 amino acids: CASSQAGGFPTEAFF. The CDR3 DNA reads TGTGCCAGCAGCCAAGCCGGAGGGTTCCCCACTGAAGCTTTCTTT. Full variable domain (remainder filled in from reference TRBV14 and TRBJ1-1): EAGVTQFPSHSVIEKGQTVTLRCDPISGHDNLYWYRRVMGKEIKFLLHFVKESKQDESGMPNNRFLAERTGGTYSTLKVQPAELEDSGVYFCASSQAGGFPTEAFFGQGTRLTVV.

The V gene is TRBV7-2, the J gene TRBJ2-3, with D hard to call. The V end was cut by 2 bases, the J end by 0 bases, with 18 bases between. This CDR3 is 18 amino acids long. The germline CDR1 and CDR2 sequences are SGHTA and FQGNSA. The CDR3 reads CASSLQPPRITSTDTQYF. The DNA for the CDR3 is TGTGCCAGCAGCTTACAACCACCGAGAATAACTAGCACAGATACGCAGTATTTT.

V usage is TRBV4-3 and J usage is TRBJ1-6; D perhaps matches TRBD1 (6 bases). The CDR3 sequence is 14 residues long. Trimming left V 4 bases short and J 8 bases short, with 12 bases between. Germline CDR1 reads LGHNA; CDR2 reads YSLEER. CDR3 in amino acids: CASSLQGWDSPLHF. In DNA, the CDR3 is TGCGCCAGCAGCCTACAGGGATGGGATTCACCCCTCCACTTT.

V and J are TRBV29-1 and TRBJ1-2; 9 bases align to TRBD1. Germline V CDR1 and CDR2: SQVTM, ANQGSEA. The CDR3 loop spans 13 amino acids. Trimming cost V 6 bases and J 8 bases; bases outside gene matches: 10. CDR3 in amino acids: CSVGQQGAVGYTF. The CDR3 nucleotides read TGCAGCGTGGGCCAACAGGGGGCGGTGGGCTACACCTTC.

This clone has a single count. The chain joins TRBV7-9 to TRBJ2-1; no clear D. Trimming shortened V by 3 bases and J by 7 bases, and 13 bases separated the two germline ends. Germline CDR1 is SEHNR and CDR2 is FQNEAQ (reference sequence). This CDR3 comprises 14 residues. The CDR3 region is CASSFSMALNEQFF. Here the CDR3 DNA reads TGTGCCAGCAGCTTCAGCATGGCATTGAATGAGCAGTTCTTC.

This clone has a single count. V gene TRBV28 combines with J gene TRBJ1-2, with unresolved D. The germline CDR1 and CDR2 sequences are MDHEN and SYDVKM. The V end lost 3 bases, the J end lost 0 bases, and 14 bases lay between the germline ends. This CDR3 has 16 residues. CDR3 amino acids: CASSFLWPGPNYGYTF. In DNA, the CDR3 is TGTGCCAGCAGTTTTTTATGGCCAGGCCCTAACTATGGCTACACCTTC.

The chain carries TRBV28 and TRBJ2-5, with D possibly matching TRBD2 (6 bases). The germline gives CDR1 MDHEN, CDR2 SYDVKM. V was trimmed by 6 bases and J by 4 bases, leaving 21 bases between them. This CDR3 has 16 residues. The CDR3 loop reads CASSLAVRWRGETQYF. CDR3 in DNA: TGTGCCAGCAGCCTAGCAGTCCGGTGGAGGGGAGAGACCCAGTACTTC. Full variable domain (missing parts from reference TRBV28 and TRBJ2-5): DVKVTQSSRYLVKRTGEKVFLECVQDMDHENMFWYRQDPGLGLRLIYFSYDVKMKEKGDIPEGYSVSREKKERFSLILESASTNQTSMYLCASSLAVRWRGETQYFGPGTRLLVL.

The V gene is TRBV2, the J gene TRBJ2-2, with 10 bases fitting TRBD2. Germline loops: CDR1 SNHLY, CDR2 FYNNEI. The CDR3 runs 19 residues. V shed 4 bases and J 0 bases; nucleotides not matched to a gene: 11. CDR3 DNA: TGTGCCAGCAGTGCAGCCTTACTAGCGGGGAACGCGAACACCGGGGAGCTGTTTTTT. It specifies CASSAALLAGNANTGELFF.

The chain employs TRBV5-4 and TRBJ1-1; possibly TRBD1 for D (5 bases). Trimming shortened V by 3 bases and J by 7 bases, and 10 bases separated the two germline ends. Per germline, CDR1 SGHNT and CDR2 YYREEE (reference sequence). The CDR3 has 12 residues. The CDR3 nucleotides read TGTGCCAGCAGCTCCCAGGGCCTTGAAGCTTTCTTT. It yields the protein CASSSQGLEAFF. Full variable domain (outside the CDR3, taken from reference TRBV5-4 and TRBJ1-1): ETGVTQSPTHLIKTRGQQVTLRCSSQSGHNTVSWYQQALGQGPQFIFQYYREEENGRGNFPPRFSGLQFPNYSSELNVNALELDDSALYLCASSSQGLEAFFGQGTRLTVV.

V usage is TRBV6-5 and J usage is TRBJ2-7, with a possible D match to TRBD2 (5 bases). Trimming left V 1 base short and J 3 bases short, with 10 bases between. The CDR3 totals 14 residues. CDR1 is MNHEY and CDR2 is SVGAGI in the germline V gene. The CDR3 sequence: CASSYLEGGYEQYF. DNA for the CDR3: TGTGCCAGCAGTTACTTAGAGGGCGGCTACGAGCAGTACTTC.

The CDR3 coding sequence is TGTGCCAGCAGCCCTCTCGCACTAGAAAGAACCAATGAGCAGTTCTTC. It encodes CASSPLALERTNEQFF. V and J are TRBV9 and TRBJ2-1; D is perhaps TRBD2 (5 bases). The CDR3 contains 16 residues. V lost 4 bases and J 6 bases, leaving 20 bases between the germline ends. Germline V gene sequence: CDR1 SGDLS, CDR2 YYNGEE.

V is TRBV5-4 and J is TRBJ2-1; maybe TRBD2 (5 bases). The CDR3 is 14 residues long. Trimming pared 2 bases from V and 2 bases from J, leaving 8 bases between. Germline V CDR1 and CDR2: SGHNT, YYREEE (reference sequence). The CDR3 here is CASSLSGTYNEQFF. CDR3 bases: TGTGCCAGCAGCTTATCCGGGACCTACAATGAGCAGTTCTTC.

The V and J genes are TRBV9 and TRBJ2-3; 7 nucleotides line up with TRBD2. CDR1 is SGDLS, CDR2 YYNGEE, per germline. The CDR3 has 15 amino acids. Trimming removed 2 bases from V and 2 bases from J; junction bases left unmatched: 5. CDR3 coding DNA: TGTGCCAGCAGCGTGGATCTAGCGGTCACAGATACGCAGTATTTT. Translated, it gives CASSVDLAVTDTQYF.

This clone was detected only once. CDR3 nucleotide sequence: TGTGCCAGCAGCTTGGGACAGTCGATTGGCGCTTTCTTT. Encoded protein: CASSLGQSIGAFF. The chain employs TRBV5-4 and TRBJ1-1, with D tentatively TRBD1 (5 bases). V lost 0 bases, J lost 11 bases, and 14 bases lay in between. The CDR3 length is 13 residues. Looked up from germline, CDR1 is SGHNT and CDR2 is YYREEE (reference sequence).